The 17 T cell receptor beta chains below were found in one sample sequenced in a study of T cells in Graves' hyperthyroidism and ophthalmopathy. The investigators amplified TCR beta CDR3 regions from RNA transcripts. First-round RT-PCR targeting the TCR CDR3 was performed with the HTBI primer set. A single record per CDR3 protein comes from TCRdb applying MiXCR to the multiplex PCR reads. The table includes roughly 700,000 distinct CDR3 sequences, 14% detected once. Source material: blood. The receptors were gathered from a woman under 30 with Graves' hyperthyroidism.

This clonotype was detected ten times or more. The chain employs TRBV6-6 and TRBJ1-1; TRBD1 matches 8 bases. The V segment lost 2 bases and the J segment 5 bases; nucleotides outside the gene matches: 10. The CDR3 runs 16 residues. Germline V gives CDR1 MNHNY, CDR2 SVGAGI (reference sequence). The CDR3 loop reads CASSYGAGGGGTEAFF. The CDR3 region has the DNA TGTGCCAGCAGTTACGGGGCAGGGGGCGGAGGAACTGAAGCTTTCTTT.

This clonotype was observed a few times. V is TRBV24-1 and J is TRBJ2-2; the D is unclear. The germline V gene has CDR1 KGHDR and CDR2 SFDVKD. This CDR3 spans 15 amino acids. V was trimmed by 3 bases and J by 5 bases, leaving 12 bases between them. The CDR3 spells CATSDPSSGTGELFF. CDR3 coding DNA: TGTGCCACCAGTGATCCCTCGTCCGGGACCGGGGAGCTGTTTTTT.

There are many counts of this clonotype. The chain links TRBV2 to TRBJ2-2; the match to TRBD2 covers 11 bases. This CDR3 comprises 15 residues. Germline CDR1 reads SNHLY; CDR2 reads FYNNEI. Trimming removed 6 bases from V and 1 base from J; junction bases left unmatched: 1. CDR3 sequence: CASSGTSGNTGELFF. The CDR3 coding sequence is TGTGCCAGCAGCGGGACTAGCGGGAACACCGGGGAGCTGTTTTTT. Filled out from reference TRBV2 and TRBJ2-2, the complete variable domain reads EPEVTQTPSHQVTQMGQEVILRCVPISNHLYFYWYRQILGQKVEFLVSFYNNEISEKSEIFDDQFSVERPDGSNFTLKIRSTKLEDSAMYFCASSGTSGNTGELFFGEGSRLTVL.

This clonotype was detected ten times or more. V gene TRBV20-1 combines with J gene TRBJ2-1; 12 bases match TRBD2. The CDR3 sequence is 17 residues long. Germline trimming cut 0 bases from V and 2 bases from J; bases unmatched to any gene: 5. Germline lookup yields CDR1 DFQATT and CDR2 SNEGSKA (reference sequence). CDR3 bases: TGCAGTGCTAGAGAGACTAGCGGGAGACCTCCCTACAATGAGCAGTTCTTC. Its protein product is CSARETSGRPPYNEQFF.

This clonotype showed up just a few times. The chain employs TRBV20-1 and TRBJ2-7; possibly TRBD1 or TRBD2 for D (5 bases each). Germline loops: CDR1 DFQATT, CDR2 SNEGSKA (reference sequence). Trimming pared 6 bases from V and 4 bases from J, leaving 13 bases between. The CDR3 has 12 amino acids. The CDR3 region is CSAGDGTYEQYF. The CDR3 DNA sequence: TGCAGTGCGGGGGATGGGACGTACGAGCAGTACTTC.

V usage is TRBV12-3 or TRBV12-4 and J usage is TRBJ2-1, with TRBD1 identical over 7 bases. V lost 7 bases and J lost 4; bases outside the gene matches: 7. The CDR3 runs to 14 residues. As DNA, the CDR3 is TGTGCCAGCAAAAAAGGGGGCAGTTACAATGAGCAGTTCTTC. Its protein is CASKKGGSYNEQFF.

The J gene is TRBJ2-1, the V gene TRBV5-5, with no clear D. CDR3 length: 18 amino acids. Germline loops: CDR1 SGHKS, CDR2 YYEKEE (reference sequence). Trimming took 0 bases from V and 0 from J, leaving 16 bases between them. In DNA form, the CDR3 reads TGTGCCAGCAGCTTGGGAACGCACTACTCTAGCTCCTACAATGAGCAGTTCTTC. Residues: CASSLGTHYSSSYNEQFF.

This clonotype was found many times. The chain has TRBV2 and TRBJ2-7; TRBD2 agrees at 12 bases. The trim removed 7 bases at V and 5 bases at J, leaving 6 bases unmatched. The germline CDR1 and CDR2 sequences are SNHLY and FYNNEI. The CDR3 totals 14 residues. In DNA form, the CDR3 reads TGTGCCAGCACTCGGACTAGCGGGATAAACGAGCAGTACTTC. This codes for CASTRTSGINEQYF.

This clonotype was recorded a few times. The rearrangement joins TRBV20-1 to TRBJ2-1, with D maybe TRBD2 (7 bases). The germline V and J ends were trimmed by 2 bases and 0 bases, with 14 bases remaining between them. This CDR3 has 16 residues. From germline, CDR1 is DFQATT and CDR2 SNEGSKA (reference sequence). The CDR3 bases are TGCAGTGCTAGAACCCTGGGAGGGGGCTCCTACAATGAGCAGTTCTTC. This codes for CSARTLGGGSYNEQFF.

This clonotype was seen repeatedly, ten times or more. The chain uses TRBV7-9 and TRBJ2-3; 9 nucleotides align to TRBD2. This CDR3 has 15 residues. With 7 bases clipped from V and 2 bases from J, the junction kept 7 bases outside the gene matches. Germline V gives CDR1 SEHNR, CDR2 FQNEAQ (reference sequence). The CDR3 here is CASTNPSGTTDTQYF. In DNA form, the CDR3 reads TGTGCCAGCACCAACCCTAGCGGGACCACAGATACGCAGTATTTT.

As to this clonotype: This may come from a read error, since a much larger clone is one base off. CDR3 loop: CASSSFGTGVYGYTF. In DNA form, the CDR3 reads TGTGCCAGCAGCTCCTTCGGGACAGGGGTCTATGGCTACACCTTC. The chain uses TRBV11-2 and TRBJ1-2, with 10 bases lining up with TRBD1. CDR1 is SGHAT, CDR2 FQNNGV, per germline. Unmatched junction bases numbered 6, after V lost 4 bases and J lost 4 bases. The CDR3 totals 15 residues.

This clonotype occurred a few times. The chain carries TRBV27 and TRBJ2-1; TRBD1 matches at 7 bases. J lost 10 bases, V lost 4 bases, and 1 base had no gene match. The germline V gene encodes CDR1 MNHEY and CDR2 SMNVEV (reference sequence). The CDR3 length is 11 residues. The CDR3 region is CASSWGQEQFF. The CDR3 DNA reads as TGTGCCAGCAGTTGGGGACAGGAGCAGTTCTTC.

This clonotype was seen only a few times. The chain uses TRBV6-1 and TRBJ1-5; the D is unclear. V was cut by 5 bases and J by 2 bases, with 25 bases left in between. From germline, CDR1 is MNHNS and CDR2 SASEGT. The CDR3 spans 19 residues. The CDR3 sequence: CASSQTLPRGAQGNQPQHF. The CDR3 DNA follows: TGTGCCAGCAGTCAAACCCTTCCCCGGGGAGCTCAGGGCAATCAGCCCCAGCATTTT.

This clonotype occurred many times. CDR3 sequence: CASSQPGLAGEAYEQYF. The CDR3 DNA follows: TGTGCCAGCAGTCAACCGGGACTAGCGGGAGAGGCCTACGAGCAGTACTTC. V gene TRBV6-1 combines with J gene TRBJ2-7; 14 nucleotides agree with TRBD2. The CDR3 is made up of 17 amino acids. J was trimmed by 2 bases and V by 5 bases; bases with no gene match: 8. Germline CDR1 reads MNHNS; CDR2 reads SASEGT.

There are many counts of this clonotype. The CDR3 DNA follows: TGTGCCAGCAGCTTAGGGAGCCTAGGGACAGGGAGATACACTGGAAACACCATATATTTT. Protein: CASSLGSLGTGRYTGNTIYF. The rearrangement uses TRBV7-8 and TRBJ1-3; 9 nucleotides match TRBD1. Germline lookup yields CDR1 SGHVS and CDR2 FQNEAQ. This CDR3 comprises 20 residues. V shed 1 base and J 2 bases; nucleotides not matched to a gene: 15.

The rearrangement uses TRBV6-2 or TRBV6-3 and TRBJ2-1, with D tentatively TRBD1 (5 bases). Trimming removed 8 bases at V and 1 base at J, with 12 bases between. The CDR3 has 14 amino acids. Germline-derived CDR1 and CDR2 are MNHEY and SVGEGT. The CDR3 nucleotides read TGTGCCAGCGGCCACACAGGATCCTACAATGAGCAGTTCTTC. This codes for CASGHTGSYNEQFF.

This clonotype has a handful of counts. The rearrangement uses TRBV2 and TRBJ1-6, with a weak D call TRBD1 (6 bases). The V and J ends lost 2 bases and 7 bases respectively, with 12 bases between them. Germline CDR1 is SNHLY and CDR2 is FYNNEI. The CDR3 contains 15 residues. DNA of the CDR3: TGTGCCAGCAGTGAAACCGGGACATCAAATTCACCCCTCCACTTT. Encoded protein: CASSETGTSNSPLHF.